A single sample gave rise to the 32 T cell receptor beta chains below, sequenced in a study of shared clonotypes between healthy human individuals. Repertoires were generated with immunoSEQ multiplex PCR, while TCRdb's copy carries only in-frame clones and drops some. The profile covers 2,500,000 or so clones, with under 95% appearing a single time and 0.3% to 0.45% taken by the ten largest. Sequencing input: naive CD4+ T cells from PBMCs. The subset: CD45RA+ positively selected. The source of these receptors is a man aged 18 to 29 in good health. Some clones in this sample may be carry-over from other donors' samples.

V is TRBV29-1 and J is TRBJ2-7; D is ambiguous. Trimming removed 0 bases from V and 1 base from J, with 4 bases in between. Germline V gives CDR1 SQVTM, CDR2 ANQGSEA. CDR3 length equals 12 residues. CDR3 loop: CSVEDLSYEQYF. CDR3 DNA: TGCAGCGTTGAAGACTTGTCCTACGAGCAGTACTTC.

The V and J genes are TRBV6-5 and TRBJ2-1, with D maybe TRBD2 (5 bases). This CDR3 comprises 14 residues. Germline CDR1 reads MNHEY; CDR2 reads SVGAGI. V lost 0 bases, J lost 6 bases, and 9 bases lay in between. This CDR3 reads CASSYSKSGNEQFF. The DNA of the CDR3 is TGTGCCAGCAGTTACTCGAAGAGCGGCAATGAGCAGTTCTTC.

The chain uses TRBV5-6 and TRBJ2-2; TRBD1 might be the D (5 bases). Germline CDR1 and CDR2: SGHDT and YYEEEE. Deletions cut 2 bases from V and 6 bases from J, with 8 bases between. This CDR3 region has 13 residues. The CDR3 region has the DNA TGTGCCAGCAGCTTACCAGGGTCCGGGGAGCTGTTTTTT. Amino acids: CASSLPGSGELFF. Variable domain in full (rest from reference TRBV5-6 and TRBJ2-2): DAGVTQSPTHLIKTRGQQVTLRCSPKSGHDTVSWYQQALGQGPQFIFQYYEEEERQRGNFPDRFSGHQFPNYSSELNVNALLLGDSALYLCASSLPGSGELFFGEGSRLTVL.

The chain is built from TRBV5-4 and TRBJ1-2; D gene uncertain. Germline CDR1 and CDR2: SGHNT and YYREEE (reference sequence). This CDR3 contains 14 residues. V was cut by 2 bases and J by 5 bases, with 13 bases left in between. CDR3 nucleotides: TGTGCCAGCAGCTTTAACGGAGGCTTTTATGGCTACACCTTC. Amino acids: CASSFNGGFYGYTF. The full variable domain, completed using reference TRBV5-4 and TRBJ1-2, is ETGVTQSPTHLIKTRGQQVTLRCSSQSGHNTVSWYQQALGQGPQFIFQYYREEENGRGNFPPRFSGLQFPNYSSELNVNALELDDSALYLCASSFNGGFYGYTFGSGTRLTVV.

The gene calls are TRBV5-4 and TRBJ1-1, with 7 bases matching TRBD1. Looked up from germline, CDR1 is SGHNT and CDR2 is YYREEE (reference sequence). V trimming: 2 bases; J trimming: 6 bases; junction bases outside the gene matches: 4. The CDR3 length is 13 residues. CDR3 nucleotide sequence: TGTGCCAGCAGCTTAGACAGGGTCTCTGAAGCTTTCTTT. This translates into CASSLDRVSEAFF.

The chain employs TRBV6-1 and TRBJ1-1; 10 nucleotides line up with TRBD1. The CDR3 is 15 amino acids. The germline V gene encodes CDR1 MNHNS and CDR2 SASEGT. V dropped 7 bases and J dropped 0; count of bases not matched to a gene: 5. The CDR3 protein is CASNGQGGMNTEAFF. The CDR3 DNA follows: TGTGCCAGCAATGGACAGGGGGGGATGAACACTGAAGCTTTCTTT.

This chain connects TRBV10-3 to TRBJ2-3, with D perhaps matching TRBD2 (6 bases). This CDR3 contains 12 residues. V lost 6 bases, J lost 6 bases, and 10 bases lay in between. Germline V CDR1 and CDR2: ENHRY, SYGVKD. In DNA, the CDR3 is TGTGCCATCAGCCTTACTAGCGATACGCAGTATTTT. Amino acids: CAISLTSDTQYF.

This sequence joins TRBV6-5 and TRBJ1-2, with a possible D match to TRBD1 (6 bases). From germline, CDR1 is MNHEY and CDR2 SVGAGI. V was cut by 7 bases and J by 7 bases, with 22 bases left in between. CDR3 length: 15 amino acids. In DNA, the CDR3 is TGTGCCAGCATTCAAACTGGGACAAGGGGCGGTGGCTACACCTTC. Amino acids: CASIQTGTRGGGYTF.

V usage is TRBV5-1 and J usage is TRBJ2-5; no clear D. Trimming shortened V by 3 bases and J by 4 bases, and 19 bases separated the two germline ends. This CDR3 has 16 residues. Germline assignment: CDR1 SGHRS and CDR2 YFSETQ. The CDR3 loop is CASSSLSLPSGETQYF. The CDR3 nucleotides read TGCGCCAGCAGCTCGCTCAGCCTCCCGTCGGGAGAGACCCAGTACTTC.

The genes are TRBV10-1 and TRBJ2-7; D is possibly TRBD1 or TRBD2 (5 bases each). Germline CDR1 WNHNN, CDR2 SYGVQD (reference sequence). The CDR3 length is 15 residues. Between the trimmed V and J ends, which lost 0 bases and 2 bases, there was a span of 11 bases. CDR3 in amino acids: CASSESRGVAYEQYF. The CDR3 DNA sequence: TGCGCCAGCAGTGAGTCCCGAGGGGTCGCCTACGAGCAGTACTTC.

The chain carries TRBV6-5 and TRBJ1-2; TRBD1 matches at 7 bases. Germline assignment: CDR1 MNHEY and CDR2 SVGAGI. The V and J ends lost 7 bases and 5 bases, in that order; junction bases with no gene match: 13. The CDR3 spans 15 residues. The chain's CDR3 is CASTGEGGHGYGYTF. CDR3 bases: TGTGCCAGCACGGGGGAAGGGGGCCATGGATATGGCTACACCTTC.

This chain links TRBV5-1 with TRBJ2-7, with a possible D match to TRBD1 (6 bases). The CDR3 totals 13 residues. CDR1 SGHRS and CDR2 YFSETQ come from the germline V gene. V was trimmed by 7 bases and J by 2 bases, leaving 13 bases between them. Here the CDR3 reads CASGLGGTYEQYF. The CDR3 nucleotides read TGCGCCAGCGGGCTAGGGGGAACCTACGAGCAGTACTTC. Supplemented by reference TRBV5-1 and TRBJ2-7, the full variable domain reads KAGVTQTPRYLIKTRGQQVTLSCSPISGHRSVSWYQQTPGQGLQFLFEYFSETQRNKGNFPGRFSGRQFSNSRSEMNVSTLELGDSALYLCASGLGGTYEQYFGPGTRLTVT.

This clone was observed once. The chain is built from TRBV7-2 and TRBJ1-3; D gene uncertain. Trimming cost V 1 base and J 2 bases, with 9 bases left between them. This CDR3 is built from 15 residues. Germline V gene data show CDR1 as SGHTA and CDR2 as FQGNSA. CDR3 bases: TGTGCCAGCAGCTTAGTCATGGGCACTGGAAACACCATATATTTT. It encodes CASSLVMGTGNTIYF. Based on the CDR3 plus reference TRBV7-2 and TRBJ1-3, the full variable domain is GAGVSQSPSNKVTEKGKDVELRCDPISGHTALYWYRQSLGQGLEFLIYFQGNSAPDKSGLPSDRFSAERTGGSVSTLTIQRTQQEDSAVYLCASSLVMGTGNTIYFGEGSWLTVV.

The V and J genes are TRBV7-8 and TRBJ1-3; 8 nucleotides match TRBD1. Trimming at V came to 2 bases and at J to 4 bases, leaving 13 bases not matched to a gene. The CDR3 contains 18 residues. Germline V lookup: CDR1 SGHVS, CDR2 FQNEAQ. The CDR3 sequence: CASSLRRGLSFYGNTIYF. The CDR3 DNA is TGTGCCAGCAGCTTACGCAGGGGGCTCTCTTTTTACGGAAACACCATATATTTT.

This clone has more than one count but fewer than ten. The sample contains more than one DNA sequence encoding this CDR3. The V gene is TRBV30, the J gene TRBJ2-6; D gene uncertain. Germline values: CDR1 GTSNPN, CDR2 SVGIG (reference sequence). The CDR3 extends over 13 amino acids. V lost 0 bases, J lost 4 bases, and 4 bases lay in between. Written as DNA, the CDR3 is TGTGCCTGGAGTGTACCCGGGGCCAACGTCCTGACTTTC. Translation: CAWSVPGANVLTF.

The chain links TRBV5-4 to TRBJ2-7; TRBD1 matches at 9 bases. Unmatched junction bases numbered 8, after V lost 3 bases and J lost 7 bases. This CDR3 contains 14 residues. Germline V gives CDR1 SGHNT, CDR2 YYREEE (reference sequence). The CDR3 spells CASSSRTGAREQYF. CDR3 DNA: TGTGCCAGCAGCTCCAGGACAGGGGCGAGAGAGCAGTACTTC.

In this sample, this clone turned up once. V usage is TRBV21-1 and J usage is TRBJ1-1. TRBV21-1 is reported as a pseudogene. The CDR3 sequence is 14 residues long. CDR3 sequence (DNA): TGTGCCAGCAGCAAGACGGGGGCGGGCACTGAAGCTTTCTTT. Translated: CASSKTGAGTEAFF.

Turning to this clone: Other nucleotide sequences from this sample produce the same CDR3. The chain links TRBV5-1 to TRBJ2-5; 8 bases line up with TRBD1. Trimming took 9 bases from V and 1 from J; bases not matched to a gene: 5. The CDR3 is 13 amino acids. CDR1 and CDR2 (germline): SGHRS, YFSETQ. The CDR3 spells CATTGTGQETQYF. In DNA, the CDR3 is TGCGCCACCACCGGGACAGGCCAAGAGACCCAGTACTTC.

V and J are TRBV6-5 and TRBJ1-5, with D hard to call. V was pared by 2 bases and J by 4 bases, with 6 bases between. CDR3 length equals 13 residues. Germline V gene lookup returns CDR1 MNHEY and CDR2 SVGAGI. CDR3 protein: CASSYNMNQPQHF. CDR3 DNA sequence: TGTGCCAGCAGTTACAATATGAATCAGCCCCAGCATTTT.

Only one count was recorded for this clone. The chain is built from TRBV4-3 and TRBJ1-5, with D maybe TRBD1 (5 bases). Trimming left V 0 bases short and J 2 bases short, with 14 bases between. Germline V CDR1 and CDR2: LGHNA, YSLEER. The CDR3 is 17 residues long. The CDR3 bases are TGCGCCAGCAGCCAAGAATGGCGGGGCTATGGCAATCAGCCCCAGCATTTT. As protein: CASSQEWRGYGNQPQHF.

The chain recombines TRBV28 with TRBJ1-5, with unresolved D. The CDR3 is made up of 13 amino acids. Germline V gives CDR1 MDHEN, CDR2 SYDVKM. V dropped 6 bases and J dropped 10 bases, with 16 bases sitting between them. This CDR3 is CASRTHAGGPQHF. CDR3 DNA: TGTGCCAGCAGGACCCACGCGGGTGGACCCCAGCATTTT.

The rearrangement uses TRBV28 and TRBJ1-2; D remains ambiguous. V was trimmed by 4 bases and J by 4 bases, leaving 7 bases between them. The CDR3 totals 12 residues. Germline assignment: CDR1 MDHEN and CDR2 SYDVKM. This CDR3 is CASSSLVYGYTF. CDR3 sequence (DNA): TGTGCCAGCAGTTCTCTAGTCTATGGCTACACCTTC.

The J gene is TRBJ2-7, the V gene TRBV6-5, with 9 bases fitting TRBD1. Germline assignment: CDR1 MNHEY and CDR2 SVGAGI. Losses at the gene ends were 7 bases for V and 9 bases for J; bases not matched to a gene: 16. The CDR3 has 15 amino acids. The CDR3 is CASTHDGTGTVGQYF. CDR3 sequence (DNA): TGTGCCAGCACCCACGACGGGACAGGGACCGTGGGGCAGTACTTC.

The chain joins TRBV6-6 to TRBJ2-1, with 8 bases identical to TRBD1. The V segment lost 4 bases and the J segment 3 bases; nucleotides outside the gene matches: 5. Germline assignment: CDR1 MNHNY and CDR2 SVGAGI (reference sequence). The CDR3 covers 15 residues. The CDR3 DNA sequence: TGTGCCAGCAGTTCTTTCGGACAGGGCTACAATGAGCAGTTCTTC. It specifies CASSSFGQGYNEQFF.

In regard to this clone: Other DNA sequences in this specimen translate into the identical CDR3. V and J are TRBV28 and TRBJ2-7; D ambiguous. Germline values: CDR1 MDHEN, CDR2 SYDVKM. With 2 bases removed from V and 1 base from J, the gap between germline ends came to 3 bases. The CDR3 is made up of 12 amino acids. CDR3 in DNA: TGTGCCAGCAGTTTACGGTCCTACGAGCAGTACTTC. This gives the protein CASSLRSYEQYF.

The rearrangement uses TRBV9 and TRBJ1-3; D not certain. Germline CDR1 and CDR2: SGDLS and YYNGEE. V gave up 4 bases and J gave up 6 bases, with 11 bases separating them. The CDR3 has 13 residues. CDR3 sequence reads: CASSNRRENTIYF. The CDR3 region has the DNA TGTGCCAGCAGCAATAGACGGGAAAACACCATATATTTT.

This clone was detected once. CDR3 DNA sequence: TGTGCCAGCAGCTTAGCGCCAGGGCCCCCCTACGAGCAGTACTTC. This sequence encodes CASSLAPGPPYEQYF. The chain carries TRBV11-2 and TRBJ2-7, with D maybe TRBD1 (5 bases). The CDR3 is 15 amino acids. The germline V gene encodes CDR1 SGHAT and CDR2 FQNNGV. V shed 1 base and J shed 2 bases, with 12 bases lying between them.

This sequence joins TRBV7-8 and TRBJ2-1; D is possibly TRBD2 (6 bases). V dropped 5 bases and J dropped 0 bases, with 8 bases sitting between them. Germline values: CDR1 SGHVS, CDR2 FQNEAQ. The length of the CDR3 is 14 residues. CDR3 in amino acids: CASSPTSSYNEQFF. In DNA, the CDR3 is TGTGCCAGCAGCCCGACTAGCTCCTACAATGAGCAGTTCTTC.

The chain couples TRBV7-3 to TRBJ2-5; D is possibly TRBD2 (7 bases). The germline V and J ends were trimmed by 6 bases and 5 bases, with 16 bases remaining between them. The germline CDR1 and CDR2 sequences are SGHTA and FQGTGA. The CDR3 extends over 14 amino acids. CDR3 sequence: CASSDGGPVETQYF. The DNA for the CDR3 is TGTGCCAGCAGTGACGGGGGGCCGGTGGAGACCCAGTACTTC.

As DNA, the CDR3 is TGTGCCAGCAGCGAGGGACAGGGGGCGGGAAAACTGTTTTTT. This gives the protein CASSEGQGAGKLFF. The chain is built from TRBV9 and TRBJ1-4; 12 bases match TRBD1. J lost 10 bases, V lost 3 bases, and 4 bases had no gene match. The CDR3 is made up of 14 amino acids. Looked up from germline, CDR1 is SGDLS and CDR2 is YYNGEE.

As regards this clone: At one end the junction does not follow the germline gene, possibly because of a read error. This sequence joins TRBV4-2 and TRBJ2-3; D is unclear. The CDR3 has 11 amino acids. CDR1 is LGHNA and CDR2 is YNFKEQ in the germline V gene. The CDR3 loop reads CASSQEVERNF. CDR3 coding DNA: TGTGCCAGCAGCCAAGAGGTCGAACGGAATTTT.

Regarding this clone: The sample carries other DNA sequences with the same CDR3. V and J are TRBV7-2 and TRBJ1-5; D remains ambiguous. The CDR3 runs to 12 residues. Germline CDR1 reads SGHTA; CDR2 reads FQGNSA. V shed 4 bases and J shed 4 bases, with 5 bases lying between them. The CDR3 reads CASSSLNQPQHF. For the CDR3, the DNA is TGTGCCAGCAGCTCCCTAAATCAGCCCCAGCATTTT.